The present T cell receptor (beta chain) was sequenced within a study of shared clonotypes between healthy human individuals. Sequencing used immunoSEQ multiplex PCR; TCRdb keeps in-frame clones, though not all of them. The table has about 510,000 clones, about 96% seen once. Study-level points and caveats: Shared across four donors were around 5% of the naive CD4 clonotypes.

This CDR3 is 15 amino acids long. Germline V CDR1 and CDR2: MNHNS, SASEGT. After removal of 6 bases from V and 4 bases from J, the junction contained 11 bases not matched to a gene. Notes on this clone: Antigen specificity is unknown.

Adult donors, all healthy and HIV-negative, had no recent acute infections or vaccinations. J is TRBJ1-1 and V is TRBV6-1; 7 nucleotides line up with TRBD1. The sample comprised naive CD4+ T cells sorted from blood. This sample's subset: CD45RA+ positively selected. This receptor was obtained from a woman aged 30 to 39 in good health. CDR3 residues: CASRDTGAGGTEAFF. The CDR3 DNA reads TGTGCCAGCAGGGATACAGGGGCTGGCGGCACTGAAGCTTTCTTT.